The present T cell receptor beta chain was sequenced within a study of T cell responses to AZD1222 COVID-19 vaccine. About this clone: Its target is not known.

Broader study findings: There were repertoire samples only from the period after the peak T cell response. It should be noted that donors were predominantly white British and more often female, and clonal diversity was possibly underestimated.

Generated by immunoSEQ multiplex PCR, the TCRdb table keeps only in-frame clones and is missing some. The repertoire holds approximately 160,000 clones, with approximately 90% as singletons. Source: peripheral blood, taken on day 0 of AZD1222 vaccination. The receptor was isolated from an adult in good health.

The CDR3 DNA sequence: TGTGCCAGCAGTCCTCTAGGCAAGTCCCAGCATTTT. This translates into CASSPLGKSQHF. V and J are TRBV28 and TRBJ1-5; D ambiguous. The CDR3 loop spans 12 amino acids. Trimming removed 5 bases at V and 11 bases at J, with 13 bases between. CDR1 and CDR2 from the germline V gene are MDHEN and SYDVKM.